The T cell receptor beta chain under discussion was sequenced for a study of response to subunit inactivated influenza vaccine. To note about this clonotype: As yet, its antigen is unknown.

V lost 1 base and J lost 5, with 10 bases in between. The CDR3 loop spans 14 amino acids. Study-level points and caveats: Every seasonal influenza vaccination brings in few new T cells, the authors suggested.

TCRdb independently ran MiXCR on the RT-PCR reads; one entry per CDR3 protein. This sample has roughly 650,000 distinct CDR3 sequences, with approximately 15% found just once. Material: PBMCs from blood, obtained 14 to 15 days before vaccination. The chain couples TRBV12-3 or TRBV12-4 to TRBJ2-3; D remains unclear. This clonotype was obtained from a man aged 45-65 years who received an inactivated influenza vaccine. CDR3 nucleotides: TGTGCCAGCAGTTTAGAGTCCCTGTTAGATACGCAGTATTTT. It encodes CASSLESLLDTQYF.